Presented here are 2 T cell receptor beta chains from one specimen sequenced in a study of cytomegalovirus exposure and HLA in healthy donors. Vbeta (60) and Jbeta (13) primers were used in the PCR. The table came from immunoSEQ multiplex PCR; TCRdb's copy has only in-frame clones and leaves some out. The data show about 180,000 clones, 77% seen once. The sequenced sample was PBMCs. These receptors were taken from an older woman in good health and CMV-seropositive.

The chain joins TRBV27 to TRBJ1-5, with 7 nucleotides matching TRBD1. Per germline, CDR1 MNHEY and CDR2 SMNVEV (reference sequence). CDR3 length: 15 amino acids. With V trimmed by 2 bases and J by 6 bases, 7 bases remained unmatched. The DNA of the CDR3 is TGTGCCAGCAGTTTAGGACAGGCCGCGGGTCAGCCCCAGCATTTT. It codes for CASSLGQAAGQPQHF.

CDR3 protein: CASSGDRGGNTIYF. The CDR3 DNA is TGTGCCAGCAGTGGGGACAGGGGTGGAAACACCATATATTTT. V is TRBV6-1 and J is TRBJ1-3; 10 positions agree with TRBD1. The junction had 0 bases not matched to a gene; V was cut back by 4 bases and J by 3 bases. The CDR3 runs to 14 residues. CDR1 is MNHNS and CDR2 is SASEGT in the germline V gene.